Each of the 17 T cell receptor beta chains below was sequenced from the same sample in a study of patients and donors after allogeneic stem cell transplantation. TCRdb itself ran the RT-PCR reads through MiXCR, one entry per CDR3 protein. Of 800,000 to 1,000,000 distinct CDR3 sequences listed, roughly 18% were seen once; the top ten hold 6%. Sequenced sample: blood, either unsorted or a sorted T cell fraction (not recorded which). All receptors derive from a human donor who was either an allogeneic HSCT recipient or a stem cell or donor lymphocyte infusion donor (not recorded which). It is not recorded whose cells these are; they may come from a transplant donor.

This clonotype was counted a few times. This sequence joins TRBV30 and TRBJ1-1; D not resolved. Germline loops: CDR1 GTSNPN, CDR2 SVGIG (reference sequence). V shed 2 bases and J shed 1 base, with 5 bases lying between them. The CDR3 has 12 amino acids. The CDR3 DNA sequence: TGTGCCTGGAGTCCGTGGAACACTGAAGCTTTCTTT. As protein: CAWSPWNTEAFF.

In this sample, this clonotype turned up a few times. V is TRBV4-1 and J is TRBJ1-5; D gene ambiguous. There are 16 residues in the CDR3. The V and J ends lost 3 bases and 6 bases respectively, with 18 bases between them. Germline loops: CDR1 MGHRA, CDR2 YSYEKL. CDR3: CASSHFYIPFGQPQHF. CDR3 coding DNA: TGCGCCAGCAGCCATTTTTACATCCCGTTCGGTCAGCCCCAGCATTTT.

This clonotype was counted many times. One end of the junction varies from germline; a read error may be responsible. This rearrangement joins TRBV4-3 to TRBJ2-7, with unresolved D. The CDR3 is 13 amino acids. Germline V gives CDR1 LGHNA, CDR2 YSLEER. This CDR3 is CASSRIVSSEQYF. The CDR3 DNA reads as TGCGCCAGCAGCAGGATAGTGTCCTCCGAGCAGTACTTC.

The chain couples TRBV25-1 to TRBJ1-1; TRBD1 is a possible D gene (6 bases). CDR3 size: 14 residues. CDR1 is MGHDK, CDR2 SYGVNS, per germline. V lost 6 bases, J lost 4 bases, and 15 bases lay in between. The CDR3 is CASSRGGGRTEAFF. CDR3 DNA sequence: TGTGCCAGCAGCCGAGGGGGGGGGCGCACTGAAGCTTTCTTT.

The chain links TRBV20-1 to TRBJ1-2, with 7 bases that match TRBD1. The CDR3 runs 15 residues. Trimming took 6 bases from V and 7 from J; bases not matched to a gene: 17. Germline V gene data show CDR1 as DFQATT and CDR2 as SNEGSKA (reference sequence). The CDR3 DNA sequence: TGCAGTGCCTTCATCTTTCGAGACAGGGCGGGTGGCTACACCTTC. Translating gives CSAFIFRDRAGGYTF.

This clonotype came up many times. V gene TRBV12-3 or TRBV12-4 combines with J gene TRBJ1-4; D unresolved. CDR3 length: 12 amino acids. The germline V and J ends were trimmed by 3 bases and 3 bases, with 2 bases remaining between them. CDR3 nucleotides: TGTGCCAGCAGTTTTTCTAATGAAAAACTGTTTTTT. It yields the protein CASSFSNEKLFF.

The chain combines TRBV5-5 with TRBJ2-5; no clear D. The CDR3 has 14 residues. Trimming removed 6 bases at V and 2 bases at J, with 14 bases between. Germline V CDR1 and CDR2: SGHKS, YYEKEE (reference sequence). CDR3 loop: CASTKRVGQETQYF. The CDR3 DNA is TGTGCCAGCACCAAAAGGGTGGGACAAGAGACCCAGTACTTC. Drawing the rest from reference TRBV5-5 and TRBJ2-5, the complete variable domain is DAGVTQSPTHLIKTRGQQVTLRCSPISGHKSVSWYQQVLGQGPQFIFQYYEKEERGRGNFPDRFSARQFPNYSSELNVNALLLGDSALYLCASTKRVGQETQYFGPGTRLLVL.

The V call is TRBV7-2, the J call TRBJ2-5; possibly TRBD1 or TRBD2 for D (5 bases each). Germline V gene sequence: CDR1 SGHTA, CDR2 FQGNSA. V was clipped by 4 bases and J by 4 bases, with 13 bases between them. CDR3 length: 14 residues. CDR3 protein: CASSSPPRGETQYF. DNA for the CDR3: TGTGCCAGCAGCTCCCCTCCGAGGGGAGAGACCCAGTACTTC.

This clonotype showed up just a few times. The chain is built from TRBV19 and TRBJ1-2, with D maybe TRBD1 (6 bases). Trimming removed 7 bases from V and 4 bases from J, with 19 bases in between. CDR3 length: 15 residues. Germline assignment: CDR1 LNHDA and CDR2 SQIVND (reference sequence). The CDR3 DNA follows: TGTGCCAGTACCCCCTTAGTTGGACAGCTCTATGGCTACACCTTC. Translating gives CASTPLVGQLYGYTF.

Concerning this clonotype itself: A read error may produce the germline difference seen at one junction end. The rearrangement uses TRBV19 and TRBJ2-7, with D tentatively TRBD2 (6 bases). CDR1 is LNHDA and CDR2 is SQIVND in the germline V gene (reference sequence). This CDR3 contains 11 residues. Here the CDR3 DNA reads TGTGCCAGTAGTATGGGAGGACCTCCCTCTTTC. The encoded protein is CASSMGGPPSF.

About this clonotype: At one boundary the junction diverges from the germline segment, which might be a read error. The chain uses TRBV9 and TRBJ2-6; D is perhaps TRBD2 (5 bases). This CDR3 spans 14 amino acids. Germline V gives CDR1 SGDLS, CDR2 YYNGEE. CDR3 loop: CPSSGGSGANVLTF. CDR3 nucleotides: TGTCCCAGCAGCGGTGGCTCTGGGGCCAACGTCCTGACTTTC.

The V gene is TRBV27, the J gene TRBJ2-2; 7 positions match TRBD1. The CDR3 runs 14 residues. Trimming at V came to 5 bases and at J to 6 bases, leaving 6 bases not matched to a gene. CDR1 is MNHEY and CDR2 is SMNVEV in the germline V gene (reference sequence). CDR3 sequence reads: CASSRDRAAGELFF. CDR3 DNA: TGTGCCAGCAGTAGAGACAGGGCGGCCGGGGAGCTGTTTTTT.

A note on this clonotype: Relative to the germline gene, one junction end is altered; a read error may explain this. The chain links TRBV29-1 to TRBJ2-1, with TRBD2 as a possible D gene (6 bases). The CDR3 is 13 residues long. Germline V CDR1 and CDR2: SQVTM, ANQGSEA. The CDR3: CSVRLPKGTLGVF. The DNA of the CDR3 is TGCAGCGTCCGTCTGCCTAAGGGGACTTTAGGAGTCTTC.

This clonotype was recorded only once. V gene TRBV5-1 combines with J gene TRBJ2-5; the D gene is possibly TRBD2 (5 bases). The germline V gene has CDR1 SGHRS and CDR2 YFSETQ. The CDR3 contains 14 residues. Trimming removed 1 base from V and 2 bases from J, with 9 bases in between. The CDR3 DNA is TGCGCCAGCAGCTTGAAGGGCGGGCAAGAGACCCAGTACTTC. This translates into CASSLKGGQETQYF.

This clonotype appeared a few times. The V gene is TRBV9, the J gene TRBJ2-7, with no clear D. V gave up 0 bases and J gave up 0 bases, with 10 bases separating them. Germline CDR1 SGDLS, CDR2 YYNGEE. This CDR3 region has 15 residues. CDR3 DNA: TGTGCCAGCAGCGTAGATTCAGTGAGCTCCTACGAGCAGTACTTC. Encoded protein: CASSVDSVSSYEQYF. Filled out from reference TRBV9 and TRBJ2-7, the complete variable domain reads DSGVTQTPKHLITATGQRVTLRCSPRSGDLSVYWYQQSLDQGLQFLIQYYNGEERAKGNILERFSAQQFPDLHSELNLSSLELGDSALYFCASSVDSVSSYEQYFGPGTRLTVT.

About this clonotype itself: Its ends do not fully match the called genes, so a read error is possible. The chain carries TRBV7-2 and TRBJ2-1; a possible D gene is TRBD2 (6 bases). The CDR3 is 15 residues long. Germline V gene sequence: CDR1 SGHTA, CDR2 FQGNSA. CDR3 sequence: CASSPGLHSYNGQFF. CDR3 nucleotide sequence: TGTGCCAGCAGCCCGGGACTGCACTCCTACAATGGGCAGTTCTTC.

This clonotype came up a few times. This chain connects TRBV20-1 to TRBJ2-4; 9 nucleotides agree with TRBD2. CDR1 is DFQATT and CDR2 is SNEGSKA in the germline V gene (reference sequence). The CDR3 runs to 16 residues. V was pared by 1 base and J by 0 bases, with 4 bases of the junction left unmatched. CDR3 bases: TGCAGTGCTAGAGGGGAGCGGGGGGTAGCCAAAAACATTCAGTACTTC. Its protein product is CSARGERGVAKNIQYF.